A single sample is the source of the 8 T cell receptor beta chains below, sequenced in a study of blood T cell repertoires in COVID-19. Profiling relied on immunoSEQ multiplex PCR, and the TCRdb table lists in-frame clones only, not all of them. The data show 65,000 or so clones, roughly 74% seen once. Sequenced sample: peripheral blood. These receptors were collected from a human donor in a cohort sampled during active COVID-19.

The CDR3 region is CASSFGQNTEAFF. The CDR3 DNA reads as TGTGCCAGCAGTTTTGGACAGAACACTGAAGCTTTCTTT. This sequence joins TRBV12-3 or TRBV12-4 and TRBJ1-1; the D gene is possibly TRBD1 (5 bases). The CDR3 totals 13 residues. The germline V and J ends were trimmed by 3 bases and 1 base, with 6 bases remaining between them.

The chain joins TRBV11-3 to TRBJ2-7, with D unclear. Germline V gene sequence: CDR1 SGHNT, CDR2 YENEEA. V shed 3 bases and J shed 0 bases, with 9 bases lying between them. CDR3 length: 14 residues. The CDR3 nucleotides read TGTGCCAGCAGCTTGGTTAGTTACTCCTACGAGCAGTACTTC. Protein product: CASSLVSYSYEQYF.

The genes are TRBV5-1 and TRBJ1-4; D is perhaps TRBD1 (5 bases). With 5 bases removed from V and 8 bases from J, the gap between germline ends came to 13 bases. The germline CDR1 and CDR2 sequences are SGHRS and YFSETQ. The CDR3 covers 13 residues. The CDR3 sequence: CASRFFTGEKLFF. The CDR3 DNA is TGCGCCAGCAGGTTCTTCACAGGAGAAAAACTGTTTTTT.

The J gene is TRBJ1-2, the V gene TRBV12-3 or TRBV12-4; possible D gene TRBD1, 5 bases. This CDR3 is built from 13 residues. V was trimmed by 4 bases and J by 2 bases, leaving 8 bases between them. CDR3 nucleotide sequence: TGTGCCAGCAGTTCGGACAAGAACTATGGCTACACCTTC. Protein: CASSSDKNYGYTF.

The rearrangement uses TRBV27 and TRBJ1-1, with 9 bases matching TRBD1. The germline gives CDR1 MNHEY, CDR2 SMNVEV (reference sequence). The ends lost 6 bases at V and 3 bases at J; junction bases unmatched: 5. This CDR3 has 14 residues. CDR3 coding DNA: TGTGCCAGCAGGGTGGGGACAGGGTACACTGAAGCTTTCTTT. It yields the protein CASRVGTGYTEAFF.

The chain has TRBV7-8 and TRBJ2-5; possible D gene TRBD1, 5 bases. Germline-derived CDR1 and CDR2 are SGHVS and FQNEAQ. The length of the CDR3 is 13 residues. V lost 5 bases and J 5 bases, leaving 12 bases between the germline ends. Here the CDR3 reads CASSRTTEETQYF. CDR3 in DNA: TGTGCCAGCAGCCGGACAACAGAGGAGACCCAGTACTTC.

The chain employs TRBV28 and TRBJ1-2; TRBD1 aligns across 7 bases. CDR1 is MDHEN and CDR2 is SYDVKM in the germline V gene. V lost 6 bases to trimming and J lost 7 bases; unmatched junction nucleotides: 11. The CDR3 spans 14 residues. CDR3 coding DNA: TGTGCCAGCAGCGAGAGCAGGGGGTCGGGTGGCTACACCTTC. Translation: CASSESRGSGGYTF.

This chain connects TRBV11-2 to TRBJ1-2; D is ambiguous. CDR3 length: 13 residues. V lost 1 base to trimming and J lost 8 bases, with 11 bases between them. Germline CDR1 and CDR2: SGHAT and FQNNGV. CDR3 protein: CASSLVRSDGYTF. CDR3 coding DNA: TGTGCCAGCAGCTTAGTACGCAGCGACGGCTACACCTTC.